This T cell receptor beta chain was retrieved from a study of cytomegalovirus exposure and HLA in healthy donors. Study information: Genotyping of 300 to 450 donors showed that about 83% belonged to the Caucasian-associated ancestry cluster. Whole-study results and caveats: A list of about 160 TCR beta chains associated with cytomegalovirus was given. Judged likely to be a sequencing artifact was a cluster of highly shared sequence variants.

This clone was found once. Its antigen remains unidentified. With 6 bases clipped from V and 4 bases from J, the junction kept 9 bases outside the gene matches. The CDR3 has 15 amino acids. Germline lookup yields CDR1 MNHEY and CDR2 SVGAGI. Primers for the PCR totalled 60 Vbeta and 13 Jbeta. Method: immunoSEQ multiplex PCR; TCRdb's copy keeps in-frame clones and lacks some. The sample consists of some 84,000 clones, just under 80% of them appearing once. Each donor was nominally healthy when sampled (though unrecorded immune exposures were likely). The TCR comes from a male donor in good health and CMV-seropositive. The sequenced sample consisted of PBMCs. This chain joins TRBV6-5 and TRBJ1-1; 9 bases match TRBD1. CDR3 sequence reads: CASSRIGTGPTEAFF. Written as DNA, the CDR3 is TGTGCCAGCAGCCGCATCGGGACAGGGCCCACTGAAGCTTTCTTT.